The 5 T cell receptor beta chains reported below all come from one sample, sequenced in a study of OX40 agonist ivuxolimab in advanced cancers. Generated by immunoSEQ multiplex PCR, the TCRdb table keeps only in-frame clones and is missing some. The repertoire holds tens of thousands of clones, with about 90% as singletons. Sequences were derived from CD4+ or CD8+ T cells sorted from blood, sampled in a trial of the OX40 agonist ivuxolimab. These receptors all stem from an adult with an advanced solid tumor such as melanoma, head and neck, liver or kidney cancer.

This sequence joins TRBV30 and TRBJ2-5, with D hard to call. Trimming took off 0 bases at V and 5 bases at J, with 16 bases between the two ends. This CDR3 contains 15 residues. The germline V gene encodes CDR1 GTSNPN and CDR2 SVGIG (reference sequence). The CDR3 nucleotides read TGTGCCTGGAGTGTTGGGTCAACGTCAGCTGAGACCCAGTACTTC. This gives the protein CAWSVGSTSAETQYF.

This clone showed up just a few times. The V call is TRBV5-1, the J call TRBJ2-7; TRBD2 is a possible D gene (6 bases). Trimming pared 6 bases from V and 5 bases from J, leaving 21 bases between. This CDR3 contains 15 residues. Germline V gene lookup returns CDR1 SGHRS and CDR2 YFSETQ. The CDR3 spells CASKVAGSLRHEQYF. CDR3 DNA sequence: TGCGCCAGCAAGGTTGCGGGATCCCTCAGACACGAGCAGTACTTC.

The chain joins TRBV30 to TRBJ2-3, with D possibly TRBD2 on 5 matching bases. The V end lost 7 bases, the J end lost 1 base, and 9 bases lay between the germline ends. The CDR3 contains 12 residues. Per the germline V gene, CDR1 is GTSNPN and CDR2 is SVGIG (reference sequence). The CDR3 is CAFDSGTDTQYF. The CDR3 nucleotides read TGTGCCTTCGATAGCGGCACAGATACGCAGTATTTT.

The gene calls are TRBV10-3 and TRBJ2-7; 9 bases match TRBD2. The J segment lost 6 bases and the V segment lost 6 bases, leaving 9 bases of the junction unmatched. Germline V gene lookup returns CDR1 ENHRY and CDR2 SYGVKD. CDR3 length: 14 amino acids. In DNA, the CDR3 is TGTGCCATCAGAGAGACTAGCGGATCGGGCGAGCAGTACTTC. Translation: CAIRETSGSGEQYF.

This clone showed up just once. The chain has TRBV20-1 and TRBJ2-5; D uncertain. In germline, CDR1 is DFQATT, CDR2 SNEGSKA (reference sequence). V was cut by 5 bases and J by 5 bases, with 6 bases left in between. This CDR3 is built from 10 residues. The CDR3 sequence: CSAFPETQYF. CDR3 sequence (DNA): TGCAGTGCTTTCCCGGAGACCCAGTACTTC.